Sequencing of this T cell receptor (beta chain) was carried out in a study of T cells in Graves' hyperthyroidism and ophthalmopathy. Study-wide results and caveats: Ophthalmopathy and stable hyperthyroidism were separated by a 13 V-J model.

Germline CDR1 reads DFQATT; CDR2 reads SNEGSKA (reference sequence). The CDR3 runs to 15 residues. This clonotype was seen at least ten times. Antigen unknown. One junction end disagrees with the germline gene, perhaps due to a read error. Used for diagnoses were clinical symptoms, serum thyroxine and TRAb, thyroid ultrasound and orbital computed tomography. Regions amplified from RNA transcripts were the TCR beta CDR3 regions. The TCR CDR3 first-round RT-PCR relied on the HTBI primer set. Each CDR3 protein is one row after TCRdb ran MiXCR on the multiplex PCR reads. This sample has roughly 500,000 distinct CDR3 sequences; about 43% occur once, and the top ten carry under 20%.

The gene calls are TRBV20-1 and TRBJ1-2; perhaps TRBD1 as D (5 bases). The material sequenced was peripheral blood or thyroid tissue (not recorded which). The receptor's source is an adult woman with Graves' disease, either hyperthyroidism or ophthalmopathy (not recorded which). CDR3 region: CSAILTTARRGMFAF. The DNA of the CDR3 is TGCAGTGCCATCCTGACAACAGCCAGGCGGGGGATGTTTGCCTTC.